Here is one T cell receptor beta chain with its context. The CDR3 is 14 amino acids. J was trimmed by 5 bases and V by 5 bases; bases with no gene match: 7. The germline V gene encodes CDR1 LNHDA and CDR2 SQIVND (reference sequence). The protocol was immunoSEQ multiplex PCR, while the TCRdb copy is restricted to in-frame clones and leaves out a portion. There are a few hundred thousand clones in the sample; roughly nine tenths occur only once, and 0.95% to 1.5% lies in the top ten. This entry comes from a study of blood T cell repertoires in COVID-19. Material for sequencing was peripheral blood. The TCR sequence derives from a man in his forties with acute or convalescent COVID-19. The chain couples TRBV19 to TRBJ1-2; 8 bases map to TRBD1. The CDR3 DNA reads TGTGCCAGTAGTCTAGGACAGGGCCTGTATGGCTACACCTTC. Translating it yields CASSLGQGLYGYTF.